The 9 T cell receptor beta chains given below trace back to one sample, sequenced in a study of CXCR3-negative and CXCR3-positive naive CD8 T cells. These receptors are not linked to any known antigen. Findings of the study overall: Naive CXCR3-positive cells had TRB CDR3s more hydrophobic than those of CXCR3-negative naive cells.

Libraries were UMI-labeled 5' RACE TRB cDNA. TCRdb reworked the 5' RACE reads into one entry per CDR3 protein, no DNA. This sample's clone table lists 50,000 to 60,000 distinct CDR3 sequences. The sequenced sample consisted of naive CXCR3+ CD8+ T cells from blood. Subset reported: CD45RO-CCR7+CD27+CD95- naive CD8+ T cells expressing CXCR3 (TNR3+). These receptor sequences come from a human donor in good health. Some clones in this sample may be carry-over from other donors' samples.

The rearrangement joins TRBV28 to TRBJ2-7. Germline CDR1 is MDHEN and CDR2 is SYDVKM. This CDR3 region has 12 residues. The CDR3 sequence: CASSEYQDEQYF.

V and J are TRBV5-5 and TRBJ1-2; without DNA, the TCRdb call of TRBD1 cannot be checked. The CDR3 has 13 residues. Germline lookup yields CDR1 SGHKS and CDR2 YYEKEE (reference sequence). CDR3 region: CASSYGTIYGYTF.

The chain uses TRBV7-9 and TRBJ2-1; absent DNA, TCRdb's TRBD2 call cannot be checked. Germline CDR1 SEHNR, CDR2 FQNEAQ (reference sequence). This CDR3 comprises 18 residues. CDR3 region: CASGGTSGEVPSYNEQFF. The entire variable domain, with the rest obtained from reference TRBV7-9 and TRBJ2-1, is as follows: DTGVSQNPRHKITKRGQNVTFRCDPISEHNRLYWYRQTLGQGPEFLTYFQNEAQLEKSRLLSDRFSAERPKGSFSTLEIQRTEQGDSAMYLCASGGTSGEVPSYNEQFFGPGTRLTVL.

The genes are TRBV9 and TRBJ1-1; lacking DNA, the TRBD1 call made by TCRdb goes unchecked. The CDR3 is 16 amino acids. From germline, CDR1 is SGDLS and CDR2 YYNGEE. This chain's CDR3 is CASSVDPQGALAEAFF.

The V gene is TRBV7-2, the J gene TRBJ2-7; the D call of TRBD2 rests on TCRdb alone, since no DNA is present to check it. The CDR3 runs to 15 residues. Germline CDR1 is SGHTA and CDR2 is FQGNSA. This CDR3 reads CASSLEQGGFYEQYF.

V gene TRBV7-9 combines with J gene TRBJ2-1. This CDR3 contains 15 residues. Germline CDR1 and CDR2: SEHNR and FQNEAQ (reference sequence). Here the CDR3 reads CASSFVPSSYNEQFF.

The rearrangement links TRBV7-8 to TRBJ2-7; the D call from TCRdb, TRBD2, cannot be confirmed without DNA. Germline CDR1 SGHVS, CDR2 FQNEAQ. CDR3 size: 16 residues. Here the CDR3 reads CASSMDYGTVAYEQYF.

This rearrangement joins TRBV20-1 to TRBJ2-7; no DNA is available, so the TRBD1 call from TCRdb remains unchecked. CDR3 size: 12 residues. Looked up from germline, CDR1 is DFQATT and CDR2 is SNEGSKA (reference sequence). CDR3 in amino acids: CSASTGYNEQYF.

This sequence joins TRBV7-2 and TRBJ1-3. The CDR3 is made up of 13 amino acids. In germline, CDR1 is SGHTA, CDR2 FQGNSA. Here the CDR3 reads CASGGLSGNTIYF.